This T cell receptor (beta chain) is drawn from a study of T-cell reconstitution after alpha-beta-depleted transplantation in children. Study-level results: Expanded graft clones numbering several hundred reportedly gave rise to alpha-beta T cells about two months after transplant. It was surviving recipient T cells and thymic progenitors that gave some patients high TCRbeta diversity at day 60.

This clonotype was observed at least ten times. Its cognate antigen is unknown. Unique molecular identifiers were used to barcode this TCRbeta library. In TCRdb, the PCR reads were re-called with MiXCR into one record per CDR3 protein. The table has 220,000 or so distinct CDR3 sequences, 8.2% seen once. Trimming stripped 4 bases from V and 0 bases from J, with 9 bases between. CDR3 size: 15 residues. Germline V gene sequence: CDR1 ENHRY, CDR2 SYGVKD. This receptor was obtained from a male patient between 10 and 17 years old who had a stem cell transplant for acute lymphoblastic leukemia, so the T cells may come from the graft donor. The source was PBMCs, mostly from graft donor cells, collected 180 days after TCRalphabeta/CD19-depleted stem cell transplant. The V and J genes are TRBV10-3 and TRBJ2-2; D is unresolved. The CDR3 bases are TGTGCCATCAGTGGAAACGGAGCGAACACCGGGGAGCTGTTTTTT. This translates into CAISGNGANTGELFF.